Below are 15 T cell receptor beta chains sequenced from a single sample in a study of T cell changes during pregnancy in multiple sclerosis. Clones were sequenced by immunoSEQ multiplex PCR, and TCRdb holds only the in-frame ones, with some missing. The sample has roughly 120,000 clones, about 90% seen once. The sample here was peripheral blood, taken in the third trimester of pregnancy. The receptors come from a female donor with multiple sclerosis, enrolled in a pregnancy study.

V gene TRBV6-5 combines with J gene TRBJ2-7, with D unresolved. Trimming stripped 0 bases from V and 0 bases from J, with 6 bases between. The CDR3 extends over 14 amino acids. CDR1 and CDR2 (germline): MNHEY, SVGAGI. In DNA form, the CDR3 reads TGTGCCAGCAGTTACTCGCCGAGCTCCTACGAGCAGTACTTC. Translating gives CASSYSPSSYEQYF.

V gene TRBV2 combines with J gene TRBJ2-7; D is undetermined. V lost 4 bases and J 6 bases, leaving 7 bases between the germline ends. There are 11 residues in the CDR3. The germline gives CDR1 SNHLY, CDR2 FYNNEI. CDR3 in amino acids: CASSVSIEQYF. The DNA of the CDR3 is TGTGCCAGCAGTGTCAGTATCGAGCAGTACTTC.

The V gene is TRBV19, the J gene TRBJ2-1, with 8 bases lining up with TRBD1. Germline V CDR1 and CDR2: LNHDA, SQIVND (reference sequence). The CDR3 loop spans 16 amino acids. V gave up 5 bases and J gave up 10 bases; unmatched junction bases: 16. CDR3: CASSPSWLTGEGEQFF. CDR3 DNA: TGTGCCAGTAGTCCATCCTGGCTGACAGGGGAAGGGGAGCAGTTCTTC.

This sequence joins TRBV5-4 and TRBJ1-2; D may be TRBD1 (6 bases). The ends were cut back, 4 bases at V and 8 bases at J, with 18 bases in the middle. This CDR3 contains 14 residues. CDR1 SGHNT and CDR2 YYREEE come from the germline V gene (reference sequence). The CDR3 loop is CASSEGQGRVGYTF. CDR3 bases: TGTGCCAGCAGCGAGGGGCAGGGGAGGGTCGGCTACACCTTC.

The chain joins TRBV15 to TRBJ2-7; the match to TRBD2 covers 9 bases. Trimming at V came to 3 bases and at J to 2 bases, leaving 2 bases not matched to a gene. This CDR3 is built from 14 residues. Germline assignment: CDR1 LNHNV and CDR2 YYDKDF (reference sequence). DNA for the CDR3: TGTGCCACCAGCAGGGCGGGAGGGCCCTACGAGCAGTACTTC. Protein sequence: CATSRAGGPYEQYF.

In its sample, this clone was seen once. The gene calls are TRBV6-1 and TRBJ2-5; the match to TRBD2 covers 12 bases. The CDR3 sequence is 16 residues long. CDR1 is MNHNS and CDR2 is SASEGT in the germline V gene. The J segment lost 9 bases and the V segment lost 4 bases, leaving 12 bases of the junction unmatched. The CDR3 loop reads CASSATSGGGGGAQYF. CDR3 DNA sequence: TGTGCCAGCAGTGCGACTAGCGGGGGCGGCGGGGGTGCCCAGTACTTC.

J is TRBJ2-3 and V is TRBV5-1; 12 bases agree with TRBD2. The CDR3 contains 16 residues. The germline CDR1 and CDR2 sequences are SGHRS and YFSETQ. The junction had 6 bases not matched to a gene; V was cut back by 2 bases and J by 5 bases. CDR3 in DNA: TGCGCCAGCAGCTTCTCGCTAGCGGGGGGGTTAGATACGCAGTATTTT. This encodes CASSFSLAGGLDTQYF.

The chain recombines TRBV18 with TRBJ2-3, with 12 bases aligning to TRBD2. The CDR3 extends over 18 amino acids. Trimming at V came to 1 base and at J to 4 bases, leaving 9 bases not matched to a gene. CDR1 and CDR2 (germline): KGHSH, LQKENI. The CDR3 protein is CASSPLPPLAGGADTQYF. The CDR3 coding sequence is TGTGCCAGCTCACCACTCCCACCTCTAGCGGGGGGGGCAGATACGCAGTATTTT.

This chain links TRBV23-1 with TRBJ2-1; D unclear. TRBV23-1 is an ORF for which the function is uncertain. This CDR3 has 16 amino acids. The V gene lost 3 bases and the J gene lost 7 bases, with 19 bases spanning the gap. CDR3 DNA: TGCGCCAGCAGTCATCCACGTAGTCCGATCGCGAATGAGCAGTTCTTC. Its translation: CASSHPRSPIANEQFF.

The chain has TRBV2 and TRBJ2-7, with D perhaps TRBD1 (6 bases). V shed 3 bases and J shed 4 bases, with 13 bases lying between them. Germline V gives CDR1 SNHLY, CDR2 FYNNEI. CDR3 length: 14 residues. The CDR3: CASSDGYRAYEQYF. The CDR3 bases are TGTGCCAGCAGTGACGGCTACAGGGCTTACGAGCAGTACTTC. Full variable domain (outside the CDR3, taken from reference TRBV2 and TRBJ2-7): EPEVTQTPSHQVTQMGQEVILRCVPISNHLYFYWYRQILGQKVEFLVSFYNNEISEKSEIFDDQFSVERPDGSNFTLKIRSTKLEDSAMYFCASSDGYRAYEQYFGPGTRLTVT.

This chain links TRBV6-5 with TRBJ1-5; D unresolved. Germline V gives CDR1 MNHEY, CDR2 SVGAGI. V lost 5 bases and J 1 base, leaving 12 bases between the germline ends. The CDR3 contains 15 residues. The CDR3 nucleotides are TGTGCCAGCAGTACTGGGCATAGGAGCAATCAGCCCCAGCATTTT. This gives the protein CASSTGHRSNQPQHF.

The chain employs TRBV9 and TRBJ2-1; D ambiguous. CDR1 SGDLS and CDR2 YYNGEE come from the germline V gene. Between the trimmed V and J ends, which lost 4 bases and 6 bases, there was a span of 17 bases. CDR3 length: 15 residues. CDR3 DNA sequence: TGTGCCAGCAGCATTAATCCCGCTACAGTCAATGAGCAGTTCTTC. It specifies CASSINPATVNEQFF.

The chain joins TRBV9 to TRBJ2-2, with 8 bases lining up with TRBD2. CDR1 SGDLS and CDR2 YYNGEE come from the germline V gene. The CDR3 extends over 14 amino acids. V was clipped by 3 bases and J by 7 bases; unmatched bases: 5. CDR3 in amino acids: CASSGRTSIGELFF. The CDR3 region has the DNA TGTGCCAGCAGCGGTCGGACTAGCATCGGGGAGCTGTTTTTT.

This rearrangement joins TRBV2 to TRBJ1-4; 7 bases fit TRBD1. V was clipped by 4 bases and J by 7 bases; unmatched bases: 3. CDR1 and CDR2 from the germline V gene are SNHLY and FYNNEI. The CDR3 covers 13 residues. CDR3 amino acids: CASSGNRGEKLFF. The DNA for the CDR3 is TGTGCCAGCAGTGGTAACAGGGGTGAAAAACTGTTTTTT.

The CDR3 here is CASSESTLFDGSTEAFF. The DNA for the CDR3 is TGCGCCAGCAGTGAGTCGACTCTATTTGACGGGTCGACTGAAGCTTTCTTT. This chain joins TRBV10-1 and TRBJ1-1; D gene ambiguous. The CDR3 contains 17 residues. Trimming removed 0 bases at V and 5 bases at J, with 19 bases between. Looked up from germline, CDR1 is WNHNN and CDR2 is SYGVQD (reference sequence).